These 9 T cell receptor beta chains were sequenced from one sample in a study of T-cell reconstitution after alpha-beta-depleted transplantation in children. Preparation of the TCRbeta library involved a method that used unique molecular identifiers. TCRdb used MiXCR to reprocess the PCR reads, holding one entry per CDR3 protein. The table includes about 97,000 distinct CDR3 sequences, roughly 6% detected once. Sequencing was performed on PBMCs, mostly from graft donor cells, taken 60 days after TCRalphabeta/CD19-depleted stem cell transplant. These receptors were obtained from a female patient between 2 and 15 years old who had a stem cell transplant for Fanconi anemia, so the T cells may come from the graft donor.

Note on this clonotype: At one end the junction does not follow the germline gene, possibly because of a read error. The rearrangement links TRBV20-1 to TRBJ2-5; 11 bases map to TRBD2. Looked up from germline, CDR1 is DFQATT and CDR2 is SNEGSKA (reference sequence). This CDR3 has 13 amino acids. The CDR3 reads CSATLAGEETQYF. CDR3 nucleotide sequence: TGCAGTGCTACACTAGCGGGGGAAGAGACTCAGTACTTC.

In this sample, this clonotype turned up many times. The rearrangement joins TRBV29-1 to TRBJ1-1, with TRBD1 matching over 8 bases. The CDR3 runs 10 residues. The germline gives CDR1 SQVTM, CDR2 ANQGSEA. V gave up 7 bases and J gave up 7 bases; unmatched junction bases: 2. The CDR3 here is CSAGQGEAFF. The CDR3 DNA reads as TGCAGCGCAGGACAGGGTGAAGCTTTCTTT.

This clonotype was observed a few times. The gene calls are TRBV29-1 and TRBJ1-2; D not resolved. Trimming took off 4 bases at V and 0 bases at J, with 9 bases between the two ends. The CDR3 is made up of 13 amino acids. The germline gives CDR1 SQVTM, CDR2 ANQGSEA. The CDR3 spells CSVGTSTNYGYTF. DNA for the CDR3: TGCAGCGTTGGGACGTCTACTAACTATGGCTACACCTTC.

This clonotype has just a few counts. The chain combines TRBV11-2 with TRBJ2-1, with 12 bases that match TRBD2. Germline CDR1 and CDR2: SGHAT and FQNNGV. The CDR3 extends over 16 amino acids. The trim removed 0 bases at V and 9 bases at J, leaving 6 bases unmatched. The CDR3 DNA follows: TGTGCCAGCAGCTTAGATCCACTAGCGGGGGGAAGTGAGCAGTTCTTC. This codes for CASSLDPLAGGSEQFF.

This clonotype was seen ten or more times. The chain has TRBV4-1 and TRBJ2-6; TRBD2 is a possible D gene (6 bases). With 2 bases removed from V and 1 base from J, the gap between germline ends came to 12 bases. The CDR3 has 17 amino acids. Germline assignment: CDR1 MGHRA and CDR2 YSYEKL. CDR3 residues: CASSQTLGGSGANVLTF. CDR3 in DNA: TGCGCCAGCAGCCAAACTTTGGGAGGATCTGGGGCCAACGTCCTGACTTTC.

There are many counts of this clonotype. The gene calls are TRBV28 and TRBJ2-7; possible D gene TRBD1, 6 bases. Per germline, CDR1 MDHEN and CDR2 SYDVKM. The V and J ends lost 4 bases and 3 bases respectively, with 22 bases between them. This CDR3 is 17 amino acids long. The CDR3 nucleotides are TGTGCCAGCAGTTCCCTGGTTTGGGGGCCCGAGATCTACGAGCAGTACTTC. Translated, it gives CASSSLVWGPEIYEQYF.

This clonotype was seen at least ten times. V is TRBV29-1 and J is TRBJ2-1; D is uncertain. The ends were cut back, 7 bases at V and 4 bases at J, with 8 bases in the middle. CDR1 is SQVTM, CDR2 ANQGSEA, per germline. The CDR3 has 11 residues. The CDR3 DNA reads TGCAGCGCCGAAAAATACAATGAGCAGTTCTTC. As protein: CSAEKYNEQFF.

The chain has TRBV20-1 and TRBJ2-3; D may be TRBD2 (6 bases). The V end was cut by 3 bases, the J end by 5 bases, with 12 bases between. The CDR3 has 13 residues. Germline lookup yields CDR1 DFQATT and CDR2 SNEGSKA (reference sequence). CDR3 sequence: CSASRGLKDTQYF. CDR3 in DNA: TGCAGTGCTAGCCGAGGACTAAAAGATACGCAGTATTTT.

This clonotype appeared many times. The chain joins TRBV20-1 to TRBJ2-2, with 11 bases that match TRBD2. Germline loops: CDR1 DFQATT, CDR2 SNEGSKA (reference sequence). This CDR3 is 15 amino acids long. The junction had 3 bases not matched to a gene; V was cut back by 5 bases and J by 1 base. This CDR3 is CSAPGLAGNTGELFF. CDR3 DNA: TGCAGTGCTCCCGGACTAGCGGGGAACACCGGGGAGCTGTTTTTT.